The 10 T cell receptor beta chains presented below share a single source sample, sequenced in a study of CD4 T cells in relation to SARS-CoV-2 and coronaviruses. The unexposed donors gave CD4+ T cells in about 2011-2018, prior to COVID-19. Isolation of CD4+ T cells took place after less than twelve days in culture. Assay used: immunoSEQ multiplex PCR; TCRdb lists only in-frame clones, some missing. The sample lists around 25,000 clones; around 76% were seen once. No antigen has been identified for these receptors. The source material was CD4+ T cells from PBMCs, cultured in vitro. Receptor source: a human donor in good health.

This clone turned up a few times. The V gene is TRBV19, the J gene TRBJ2-1; TRBD1 matches at 7 bases. The CDR3 spans 15 residues. Germline V gene sequence: CDR1 LNHDA, CDR2 SQIVND (reference sequence). The trim removed 2 bases at V and 2 bases at J, leaving 3 bases unmatched. The CDR3 DNA is TGTGCCAGTAGTATAAGCAGGGGGACCTACAATGAGCAGTTCTTC. Protein product: CASSISRGTYNEQFF.

This clone came up once. The rearrangement links TRBV12-5 to TRBJ1-2; TRBD1 might be the D (5 bases). Germline-derived CDR1 and CDR2 are LGHNT and FRNRAP. Between the trimmed V and J ends, which lost 1 base and 3 bases, there was a span of 6 bases. The CDR3 runs to 13 residues. In DNA, the CDR3 is TGTGCTAGTGGTTTGGCGGGACACTATGGCTACACCTTC. Amino acids: CASGLAGHYGYTF.

The chain has TRBV5-1 and TRBJ1-1; D remains unclear. Deletions cut 4 bases from V and 7 bases from J, with 11 bases between. The CDR3 covers 12 residues. Germline CDR1 reads SGHRS; CDR2 reads YFSETQ. The CDR3 DNA reads TGCGCCAGCAGCCCGACGGGAATTGAAGCTTTCTTT. It yields the protein CASSPTGIEAFF.

The V call is TRBV6-5, the J call TRBJ2-1, with a possible D match to TRBD2 (5 bases). Trimming removed 5 bases from V and 5 bases from J, with 16 bases in between. Looked up from germline, CDR1 is MNHEY and CDR2 is SVGAGI. The CDR3 consists of 15 residues. Here the CDR3 reads CASSPQKTGNNEQFF. The CDR3 DNA sequence: TGTGCCAGCAGTCCTCAAAAGACGGGAAACAATGAGCAGTTCTTC.

CDR3 region: CASSDGSGANVLTF. CDR3 DNA: TGTGCCAGCAGTGACGGCTCTGGGGCCAACGTCCTGACTTTC. J is TRBJ2-6 and V is TRBV6-4; no definite D call. Trimming stripped 2 bases from V and 0 bases from J, with 2 bases between. This CDR3 has 14 amino acids. The germline V gene encodes CDR1 MRHNA and CDR2 SNTAGT.

This chain links TRBV5-8 with TRBJ1-5; D ambiguous. The V gene's germline CDR1 is SGHTS and CDR2 YDEGEE. This CDR3 is built from 14 residues. V was shortened by 4 bases and J by 2 bases, with 10 bases between the two germline ends. For the CDR3, the DNA is TGTGCCAGCAGCCGATACATGCGCAATCAGCCCCAGCATTTT. It is translated as CASSRYMRNQPQHF.

V and J are TRBV5-4 and TRBJ2-1, with 9 bases fitting TRBD2. This CDR3 has 16 residues. Germline V gene lookup returns CDR1 SGHNT and CDR2 YYREEE (reference sequence). J gave up 5 bases and V 1 base, and 7 bases lay outside the gene matches. The CDR3 nucleotides read TGTGCCAGCAGCTTGCCCGGGACTAGCAGAAACAATGAGCAGTTCTTC. As protein: CASSLPGTSRNNEQFF.

This clone was seen more than once but under ten times. This rearrangement joins TRBV19 to TRBJ2-7, with 11 nucleotides matching TRBD1. Germline CDR1 is LNHDA and CDR2 is SQIVND (reference sequence). The length of the CDR3 is 16 residues. The V and J ends lost 1 base and 5 bases, in that order; junction bases with no gene match: 7. CDR3 sequence reads: CASSIGTGGAGHEQYF. The CDR3 DNA reads TGTGCCAGTAGTATAGGGACAGGGGGCGCTGGCCACGAGCAGTACTTC.

The DNA for the CDR3 is TGTGCCAGCAGTCCAAACAGGGGCGGTAATGAAAAACTGTTTTTT. It translates to CASSPNRGGNEKLFF. This sequence joins TRBV27 and TRBJ1-4; 7 bases are a match to TRBD1. Germline trimming cut 5 bases from V and 4 bases from J; bases unmatched to any gene: 7. This CDR3 has 15 amino acids. Germline V CDR1 and CDR2: MNHEY, SMNVEV (reference sequence).

V is TRBV7-3 and J is TRBJ2-2, with D possibly being TRBD2 (6 bases). Between the trimmed V and J ends, which lost 4 bases and 1 base, there was a span of 16 bases. Germline loops: CDR1 SGHTA, CDR2 FQGTGA. CDR3 length: 17 amino acids. The CDR3 region is CASSYPDRLGNTGELFF. The CDR3 DNA is TGTGCCAGCAGCTACCCCGATCGACTAGGGAACACCGGGGAGCTGTTTTTT.